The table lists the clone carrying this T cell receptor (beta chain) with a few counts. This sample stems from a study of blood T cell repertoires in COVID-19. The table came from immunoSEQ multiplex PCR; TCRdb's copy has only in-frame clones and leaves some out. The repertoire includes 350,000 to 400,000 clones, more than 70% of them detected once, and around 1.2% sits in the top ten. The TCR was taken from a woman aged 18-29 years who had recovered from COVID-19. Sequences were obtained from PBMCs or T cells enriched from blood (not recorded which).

The CDR3 sequence is CAWITARRVGNEQFF. CDR3 nucleotides: TGTGCCTGGATCACCGCCCGGAGGGTGGGGAATGAGCAGTTCTTC. V gene TRBV30 combines with J gene TRBJ2-1, with D possibly TRBD2 on 6 matching bases. The CDR3 covers 15 residues. CDR1 and CDR2 from the germline V gene are GTSNPN and SVGIG (reference sequence). V lost 4 bases and J lost 7, with 20 bases in between.